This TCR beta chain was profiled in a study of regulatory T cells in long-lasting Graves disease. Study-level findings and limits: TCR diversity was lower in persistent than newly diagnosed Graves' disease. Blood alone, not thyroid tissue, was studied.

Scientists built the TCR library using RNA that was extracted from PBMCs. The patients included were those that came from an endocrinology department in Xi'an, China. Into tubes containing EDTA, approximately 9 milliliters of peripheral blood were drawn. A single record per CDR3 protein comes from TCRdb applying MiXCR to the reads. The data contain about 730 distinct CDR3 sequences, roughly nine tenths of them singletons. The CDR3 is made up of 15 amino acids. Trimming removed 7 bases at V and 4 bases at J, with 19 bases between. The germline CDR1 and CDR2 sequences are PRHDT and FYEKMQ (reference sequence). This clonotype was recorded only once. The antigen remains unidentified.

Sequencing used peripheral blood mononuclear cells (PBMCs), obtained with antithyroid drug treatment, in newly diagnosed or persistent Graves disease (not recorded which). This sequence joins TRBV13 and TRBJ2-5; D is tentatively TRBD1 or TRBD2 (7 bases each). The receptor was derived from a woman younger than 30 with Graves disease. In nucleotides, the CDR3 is TGTGCCAGCATCCCCCCAGGGGGGGCGGCAGAGACCCAGTACTTC. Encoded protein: CASIPPGGAAETQYF.